This entry lists 27 T cell receptor beta chains sequenced from one sample in a study of response to subunit inactivated influenza vaccine. TCRdb called the RT-PCR reads again in MiXCR, with one record for every CDR3 protein. The sample consists of about 480,000 distinct CDR3 sequences, around 9.9% of them appearing once. The sequenced sample was PBMCs from blood, obtained 45 days after vaccination. These receptors came from a man aged 45-60 years who received an inactivated influenza vaccine.

The chain employs TRBV6-1 and TRBJ2-1; 7 bases fit TRBD1. CDR1 is MNHNS, CDR2 SASEGT, per germline. The CDR3 is made up of 15 amino acids. The V segment lost 6 bases and the J segment 0 bases; nucleotides outside the gene matches: 5. In nucleotides, the CDR3 is TGTGCCAGCAGGGGACAGCTCTCCTCCTACAATGAGCAGTTCTTC. This translates into CASRGQLSSYNEQFF.

This clonotype was observed at least ten times. The chain has TRBV20-1 and TRBJ1-3, with D possibly TRBD1 on 6 matching bases. The germline CDR1 and CDR2 sequences are DFQATT and SNEGSKA (reference sequence). The germline V and J ends were trimmed by 5 bases and 7 bases, with 18 bases remaining between them. CDR3 length: 14 amino acids. CDR3 protein: CSAEAQDSRNTIYF. For the CDR3, the DNA is TGCAGTGCTGAGGCTCAGGACAGTAGGAACACCATATATTTT.

A few counts support this clonotype. The rearrangement links TRBV20-1 to TRBJ1-2; TRBD1 might be the D (6 bases). V was trimmed by 2 bases and J by 7 bases, leaving 35 bases between them. The CDR3 runs to 20 residues. Germline values: CDR1 DFQATT, CDR2 SNEGSKA (reference sequence). The DNA for the CDR3 is TGCAGTGCTAGACCCCAGATCCCCTCAGGGACAAGTTTCCTCTCGAGTGGCTACACCTTC. This gives the protein CSARPQIPSGTSFLSSGYTF.

This chain links TRBV7-2 with TRBJ2-5, with a weak D call TRBD2 (7 bases). The CDR3 has 14 residues. CDR1 SGHTA and CDR2 FQGNSA come from the germline V gene. The V gene lost 5 bases and the J gene lost 5 bases, with 15 bases spanning the gap. CDR3 nucleotide sequence: TGTGCCAGCAGCACTTCGGGGGGCCTTGAGACCCAGTACTTC. It encodes CASSTSGGLETQYF.

V usage is TRBV11-2 and J usage is TRBJ2-3; TRBD2 agrees at 14 bases. The V gene end was trimmed by 1 base and the J gene end by 5 bases; junction bases not matched to a gene: 8. Germline V CDR1 and CDR2: SGHAT, FQNNGV. The CDR3 sequence is 18 residues long. In nucleotides, the CDR3 is TGTGCCAGCAGCTTAGTTGGGACTAGCGGGAGTGGTCAAGATACGCAGTATTTT. This translates into CASSLVGTSGSGQDTQYF.

This clonotype was counted at least ten times. The chain uses TRBV29-1 and TRBJ2-5; no reliable D call. Germline V CDR1 and CDR2: SQVTM, ANQGSEA. Trimming stripped 4 bases from V and 0 bases from J, with 6 bases between. This CDR3 is built from 12 residues. The DNA of the CDR3 is TGCAGCGTTGGAGGCTACCAAGAGACCCAGTACTTC. As protein: CSVGGYQETQYF.

This rearrangement joins TRBV29-1 to TRBJ1-2, with unresolved D. The V end was cut by 6 bases, the J end by 0 bases, with 11 bases between. This CDR3 contains 13 residues. Germline CDR1 reads SQVTM; CDR2 reads ANQGSEA. CDR3 DNA: TGCAGCGTCCCGGCCGGAGCTAACTATGGCTACACCTTC. Translated: CSVPAGANYGYTF.

The chain is built from TRBV6-2 or TRBV6-3 and TRBJ2-6, with 8 bases aligning to TRBD1. Germline CDR1 MNHEY, CDR2 SVGEGT. This CDR3 contains 19 residues. With 5 bases clipped from V and 0 bases from J, the junction kept 12 bases outside the gene matches. The CDR3 sequence: CASSRSGTGRLSGANVLTF. In DNA, the CDR3 is TGTGCCAGCAGTCGTTCCGGGACAGGAAGACTCTCTGGGGCCAACGTCCTGACTTTC.

This clonotype was seen only a few times. The chain couples TRBV20-1 to TRBJ2-7; D is unclear. V lost 0 bases to trimming and J lost 3 bases, with 15 bases between them. The CDR3 sequence is 15 residues long. CDR1 is DFQATT and CDR2 is SNEGSKA in the germline V gene (reference sequence). The CDR3 sequence is CSARDRLGNLYEQYF. CDR3 sequence (DNA): TGCAGTGCTAGAGATCGGTTGGGGAACCTCTACGAGCAGTACTTC.

To note about this clonotype: This may be a read error: a much more frequent sequence differs by one nucleotide. The rearrangement uses TRBV7-2 and TRBJ2-4; a weak D match, TRBD2 (5 bases). CDR3 size: 15 residues. Trimming pared 2 bases from V and 6 bases from J, leaving 14 bases between. The germline CDR1 and CDR2 sequences are SGHTA and FQGNSA. The CDR3 loop reads CASSLRMGDINIQYF. In DNA, the CDR3 is TGTGCCAGCAGCTTAAGGATGGGAGACATAAACATTCAGTACTTC.

There are a few counts of this clonotype. The chain links TRBV2 to TRBJ2-7; D is ambiguous. CDR1 and CDR2 (germline): SNHLY, FYNNEI. Trimming removed 7 bases at V and 0 bases at J, with 13 bases between. The CDR3 runs 14 residues. CDR3 in amino acids: CASTESAPSYEQYF. In DNA form, the CDR3 reads TGTGCCAGCACCGAGTCAGCCCCCTCCTACGAGCAGTACTTC.

The chain carries TRBV5-1 and TRBJ2-2; 8 bases fit TRBD2. This CDR3 is built from 14 residues. With 4 bases clipped from V and 5 bases from J, the junction kept 4 bases outside the gene matches. Germline CDR1 SGHRS, CDR2 YFSETQ. DNA of the CDR3: TGCGCCAGCAGCATCGGCGGGGGGACCGGGGAGCTGTTTTTT. Translation: CASSIGGGTGELFF.

The sample holds a few counts of this clonotype. J is TRBJ2-1 and V is TRBV6-5; unclear D gene. The V and J ends lost 4 bases and 0 bases respectively, with 13 bases between them. The CDR3 runs to 16 residues. Germline assignment: CDR1 MNHEY and CDR2 SVGAGI. For the CDR3, the DNA is TGTGCCAGCAGTTCCGAGACTCGGAGCTCCTACAATGAGCAGTTCTTC. It encodes CASSSETRSSYNEQFF.

Only a few counts were recorded for this clonotype. CDR3 residues: CASSKMFGSTYEQYF. CDR3 in DNA: TGTGCCAGCAGCAAGATGTTTGGTTCCACCTACGAGCAGTACTTC. The V and J genes are TRBV6-2 or TRBV6-3 and TRBJ2-7; D unclear. The CDR3 covers 15 residues. The germline V gene encodes CDR1 MNHEY and CDR2 SVGEGT. Trimming took 6 bases from V and 2 from J, leaving 17 bases between them.

There are a few counts of this clonotype. This chain uses TRBV4-1 with TRBJ1-5, with D perhaps matching TRBD1 (5 bases). CDR1 is MGHRA and CDR2 is YSYEKL in the germline V gene. Trimming shortened V by 4 bases and J by 6 bases, and 22 bases separated the two germline ends. The CDR3 runs 17 residues. This CDR3 is CASSRGPGLIVGQPQHF. Written as DNA, the CDR3 is TGCGCCAGCAGCCGAGGACCGGGACTCATAGTAGGTCAGCCCCAGCATTTT.

The table lists this clonotype with many counts. This rearrangement joins TRBV27 to TRBJ2-7; 9 nucleotides agree with TRBD2. This CDR3 is 14 amino acids long. The germline V gene has CDR1 MNHEY and CDR2 SMNVEV (reference sequence). V lost 5 bases and J lost 9; bases outside the gene matches: 11. The CDR3 coding sequence is TGTGCCAGCAGTACCGGGACTAGCTCGTATGGGCAGTACTTC. Protein product: CASSTGTSSYGQYF.

The chain links TRBV19 to TRBJ2-3; 10 nucleotides align to TRBD1. This CDR3 is 16 amino acids long. Germline CDR1 reads LNHDA; CDR2 reads SQIVND (reference sequence). V shed 6 bases and J 1 base; nucleotides not matched to a gene: 7. CDR3 in amino acids: CASRTGTGVRTDTQYF. CDR3 coding DNA: TGTGCCAGTAGGACCGGGACAGGGGTTCGCACAGATACGCAGTATTTT.

This clonotype turned up a few times. The chain uses TRBV7-9 and TRBJ2-7; perhaps TRBD1 as D (6 bases). The V end was cut by 0 bases, the J end by 5 bases, with 11 bases between. Germline CDR1 SEHNR, CDR2 FQNEAQ (reference sequence). The CDR3 is 14 residues long. The CDR3: CASSLAQGSHEQYF. Here the CDR3 DNA reads TGTGCCAGCAGCTTAGCCCAGGGGTCCCACGAGCAGTACTTC.

The genes are TRBV10-1 and TRBJ2-7; 10 nucleotides line up with TRBD1. The CDR3 totals 18 residues. V lost 6 bases to trimming and J lost 2 bases; unmatched junction nucleotides: 16. Germline lookup yields CDR1 WNHNN and CDR2 SYGVQD (reference sequence). CDR3 sequence reads: CASREPRTGGRWPYEQYF. CDR3 nucleotides: TGCGCCAGCAGAGAACCCCGGACAGGGGGGCGATGGCCCTACGAGCAGTACTTC.

This clonotype showed up just a few times. The chain employs TRBV6-2 or TRBV6-3 and TRBJ1-5; D gene ambiguous. CDR3 length: 16 amino acids. The V gene's germline CDR1 is MNHEY and CDR2 SVGEGT. Between the trimmed V and J ends, which lost 0 bases and 4 bases, there was a span of 13 bases. The CDR3 is CASSYSTPGRNQPQHF. The CDR3 DNA sequence: TGTGCCAGCAGTTACTCGACGCCAGGCCGAAATCAGCCCCAGCATTTT.

This clonotype was detected many times. The chain carries TRBV5-5 and TRBJ2-2, with 11 nucleotides matching TRBD2. With 3 bases clipped from V and 0 bases from J, the junction kept 1 base outside the gene matches. The CDR3 consists of 16 residues. Per the germline V gene, CDR1 is SGHKS and CDR2 is YYEKEE (reference sequence). The CDR3 region is CASSSGLAANTGELFF. The CDR3 DNA follows: TGTGCCAGCAGCTCGGGACTAGCGGCGAACACCGGGGAGCTGTTTTTT. Full variable domain (outside the CDR3, taken from reference TRBV5-5 and TRBJ2-2): DAGVTQSPTHLIKTRGQQVTLRCSPISGHKSVSWYQQVLGQGPQFIFQYYEKEERGRGNFPDRFSARQFPNYSSELNVNALLLGDSALYLCASSSGLAANTGELFFGEGSRLTVL.

This sequence joins TRBV29-1 and TRBJ2-5, with a tentative D call TRBD1 (5 bases). V dropped 0 bases and J dropped 9 bases, with 17 bases sitting between them. CDR3 length equals 14 residues. Germline-derived CDR1 and CDR2 are SQVTM and ANQGSEA. The CDR3 spells CSVEDGAAKWAQYF. The CDR3 bases are TGCAGCGTTGAAGATGGGGCAGCCAAGTGGGCCCAGTACTTC.

V and J are TRBV5-1 and TRBJ2-7; D is perhaps TRBD1 or TRBD2 (6 bases each). CDR1 and CDR2 from the germline V gene are SGHRS and YFSETQ. V was pared by 1 base and J by 5 bases, with 13 bases between. CDR3 size: 14 residues. CDR3 DNA sequence: TGCGCCAGCAGCTTGAGGGGGGTCGAAGACGAGCAGTACTTC. Protein: CASSLRGVEDEQYF.

This clonotype was observed at least ten times. The chain joins TRBV10-3 to TRBJ2-1, with 7 bases matching TRBD2. Unmatched junction bases numbered 5, after V lost 8 bases and J lost 4 bases. CDR1 and CDR2 (germline): ENHRY, SYGVKD. The CDR3 has 13 residues. CDR3 coding DNA: TGTGCCATCGGGCGGGAGAAATACAATGAGCAGTTCTTC. Protein product: CAIGREKYNEQFF.

The rearrangement uses TRBV6-5 and TRBJ2-3; no clear D. The CDR3 has 14 residues. V was clipped by 2 bases and J by 2 bases, with 8 bases between them. The germline V gene encodes CDR1 MNHEY and CDR2 SVGAGI. Written as DNA, the CDR3 is TGTGCCAGCAGTTACATAGGTCCCACAGATACGCAGTATTTT. This sequence encodes CASSYIGPTDTQYF.

The gene calls are TRBV24-1 and TRBJ2-5; the D gene is possibly TRBD2 (5 bases). The CDR3 is 17 residues long. V was shortened by 3 bases and J by 6 bases, with 22 bases between the two germline ends. Germline values: CDR1 KGHDR, CDR2 SFDVKD. This chain's CDR3 is CATSDASVWGANKTQYF. The DNA for the CDR3 is TGTGCCACCAGTGATGCATCCGTTTGGGGAGCGAACAAGACCCAGTACTTC.

The chain couples TRBV5-1 to TRBJ2-6, with D perhaps TRBD1 (5 bases). The germline V gene has CDR1 SGHRS and CDR2 YFSETQ. This CDR3 is 18 amino acids long. V lost 0 bases to trimming and J lost 0 bases, with 13 bases between them. The CDR3 spells CASSLELRQHSGANVLTF. CDR3 nucleotide sequence: TGCGCCAGCAGCTTGGAACTTAGACAGCACTCTGGGGCCAACGTCCTGACTTTC.